What follows are 10 T cell receptor beta chains derived from one specimen sequenced in a study of blood T cell repertoires in COVID-19. Libraries were prepared by immunoSEQ multiplex PCR; TCRdb keeps only in-frame clonotypes and omits some of them. The sample holds roughly 200,000 clones, around four fifths seen once. Source material: PBMCs or T cells enriched from blood (not recorded which). These receptors were taken from a woman between 45 and 65 years old who had been exposed to COVID-19.

J is TRBJ1-1 and V is TRBV6-5, with 9 bases identical to TRBD1. Trimming cost V 9 bases and J 5 bases; bases outside gene matches: 13. The CDR3 totals 15 residues. CDR1 and CDR2 from the germline V gene are MNHEY and SVGAGI. In DNA form, the CDR3 reads TGTGCCAGTAGACCATCGGGACAGGGACGGACTGAAGCTTTCTTT. Translated, it gives CASRPSGQGRTEAFF.

Of note for this clone: Other DNA sequences of this sample code for an identical CDR3. This sequence joins TRBV9 and TRBJ1-3; D gene uncertain. This CDR3 is 14 amino acids long. Germline V gene sequence: CDR1 SGDLS, CDR2 YYNGEE. With 0 bases removed from V and 2 bases from J, the gap between germline ends came to 6 bases. The CDR3 is CASSVATTGNTIYF. The CDR3 DNA is TGTGCCAGCAGCGTAGCGACTACTGGAAACACCATATATTTT.

The chain recombines TRBV10-3 with TRBJ1-2; no clear D. In germline, CDR1 is ENHRY, CDR2 SYGVKD. The CDR3 is 14 amino acids. V was pared by 0 bases and J by 4 bases, with 9 bases between. As DNA, the CDR3 is TGTGCCATCAGTGAGTCCCCTGGGAGCTATGGCTACACCTTC. Its protein is CAISESPGSYGYTF.

V and J are TRBV6-2 or TRBV6-3 and TRBJ1-1; D unclear. Germline CDR1 is MNHEY and CDR2 is SVGEGT. The ends were cut back, 0 bases at V and 5 bases at J, with 7 bases in the middle. The CDR3 sequence is 13 residues long. CDR3 DNA: TGTGCCAGCAGTTACTCTGGCGGTACTGAAGCTTTCTTT. Its protein is CASSYSGGTEAFF.

The V call is TRBV28, the J call TRBJ2-7, with D unclear. Germline values: CDR1 MDHEN, CDR2 SYDVKM. V was clipped by 3 bases and J by 2 bases, with 11 bases between them. This CDR3 comprises 14 residues. CDR3 region: CASSLGRRTYEQYF. The CDR3, as DNA: TGTGCCAGCAGTTTGGGCAGGCGTACCTACGAGCAGTACTTC.

The J gene is TRBJ1-2, the V gene TRBV27; weak D call: TRBD1 (6 bases). Germline CDR1 and CDR2: MNHEY and SMNVEV (reference sequence). The CDR3 sequence is 14 residues long. V was pared by 5 bases and J by 5 bases, with 15 bases between. The CDR3 DNA is TGTGCCAGCAGTGGGGGGGCTGTAGGATATGGCTACACCTTC. This codes for CASSGGAVGYGYTF.

The chain links TRBV10-3 to TRBJ1-1, with D maybe TRBD1 (6 bases). V lost 8 bases to trimming and J lost 1 base, with 11 bases between them. The CDR3 sequence is 13 residues long. CDR1 is ENHRY and CDR2 is SYGVKD in the germline V gene. The chain's CDR3 is CAIGNRENTEAFF. CDR3 coding DNA: TGTGCCATCGGAAACAGGGAGAACACTGAAGCTTTCTTT.

This chain joins TRBV29-1 and TRBJ1-2; 10 bases line up with TRBD1. The CDR3 contains 13 residues. Germline V CDR1 and CDR2: SQVTM, ANQGSEA. V dropped 4 bases and J dropped 1; count of bases not matched to a gene: 0. CDR3 bases: TGCAGCGTTGGGGACAGGGGTAACTATGGCTACACCTTC. Protein sequence: CSVGDRGNYGYTF.

The chain has TRBV11-2 and TRBJ2-7, with a possible D match to TRBD1 (6 bases). This CDR3 comprises 15 residues. Germline V gene data show CDR1 as SGHAT and CDR2 as FQNNGV. The ends were cut back, 0 bases at V and 4 bases at J, with 13 bases in the middle. The CDR3 loop reads CASSLEGGSIYEQYF. DNA of the CDR3: TGTGCCAGCAGCTTAGAAGGGGGTAGCATTTACGAGCAGTACTTC.

J is TRBJ2-1 and V is TRBV15, with unresolved D. The germline V and J ends were trimmed by 2 bases and 8 bases, with 13 bases remaining between them. There are 14 residues in the CDR3. The germline CDR1 and CDR2 sequences are LNHNV and YYDKDF (reference sequence). CDR3 DNA: TGTGCCACCAGCAGACTGACTTTTCATGATGAGCAGTTCTTC. Its translation is CATSRLTFHDEQFF.